Below, 30 T cell receptor beta chains from the same sample are listed, as sequenced in a study of blood T cell repertoires in COVID-19. Sequenced by immunoSEQ multiplex PCR; TCRdb stores in-frame clones only, minus some. Of around 180,000 clones in the sample, roughly nine tenths were seen once. Sequencing was performed on peripheral blood. Receptors originate from a man between 65 and 85 years old with active or convalescent COVID-19.

This clone was picked up a small number of times. The V gene is TRBV4-3, the J gene TRBJ1-3; 7 bases line up with TRBD1. This CDR3 is built from 17 residues. Trimming took 1 base from V and 0 from J; bases not matched to a gene: 6. Germline values: CDR1 LGHNA, CDR2 YSLEER. CDR3 region: CASSQGGQALSGNTIYF. The CDR3 DNA follows: TGCGCCAGCAGCCAAGGTGGACAGGCCCTCTCTGGAAACACCATATATTTT.

V gene TRBV6-5 combines with J gene TRBJ1-5, with D unresolved. Germline loops: CDR1 MNHEY, CDR2 SVGAGI. Between the trimmed V and J ends, which lost 6 bases and 0 bases, there was a span of 12 bases. The CDR3 spans 15 residues. The CDR3 reads CASRALRGSNQPQHF. The CDR3 DNA reads as TGTGCCAGCAGGGCACTCAGAGGTAGCAATCAGCCCCAGCATTTT.

V usage is TRBV19 and J usage is TRBJ1-2; 8 nucleotides align to TRBD1. V trimming: 10 bases; J trimming: 7 bases; junction bases outside the gene matches: 8. The germline gives CDR1 LNHDA, CDR2 SQIVND (reference sequence). The CDR3 runs to 12 residues. The CDR3 here is CATPGTGSGYTF. CDR3 coding DNA: TGTGCCACTCCAGGGACAGGTTCTGGCTACACCTTC.

This clone has only a few counts. The genes are TRBV11-3 and TRBJ2-7; TRBD2 matches 10 bases. With 5 bases clipped from V and 5 bases from J, the junction kept 18 bases outside the gene matches. Germline V lookup: CDR1 SGHNT, CDR2 YENEEA. There are 18 residues in the CDR3. The CDR3 is CASSPDGGLAGDLDEQYF. For the CDR3, the DNA is TGTGCCAGCAGCCCCGATGGCGGGCTAGCGGGAGATCTGGACGAGCAGTACTTC.

This clone was recorded once. The chain couples TRBV5-1 to TRBJ2-5; D might be TRBD2 (7 bases). The CDR3 extends over 15 amino acids. Germline lookup yields CDR1 SGHRS and CDR2 YFSETQ. Trimming stripped 1 base from V and 4 bases from J, with 14 bases between. The CDR3 bases are TGCGCCAGCAGCTTGTGGGGGGGCGCGGGAGAGACCCAGTACTTC. Amino acid sequence: CASSLWGGAGETQYF. Based on the CDR3 plus reference TRBV5-1 and TRBJ2-5, the full variable domain is KAGVTQTPRYLIKTRGQQVTLSCSPISGHRSVSWYQQTPGQGLQFLFEYFSETQRNKGNFPGRFSGRQFSNSRSEMNVSTLELGDSALYLCASSLWGGAGETQYFGPGTRLLVL.

CDR3 nucleotide sequence: TGTGCCAGCAGTCCGGACAGCTTCTCCTACGAGCAGTACTTC. Protein product: CASSPDSFSYEQYF. The J gene is TRBJ2-7, the V gene TRBV2; D might be TRBD1 (6 bases). The V gene lost 5 bases and the J gene lost 0 bases, with 11 bases spanning the gap. CDR3 length: 14 residues. Germline CDR1 reads SNHLY; CDR2 reads FYNNEI.

This chain connects TRBV6-5 to TRBJ2-7, with TRBD1 as a possible D gene (5 bases). The CDR3 runs to 14 residues. The V gene lost 4 bases and the J gene lost 7 bases, with 17 bases spanning the gap. Looked up from germline, CDR1 is MNHEY and CDR2 is SVGAGI. This CDR3 reads CASSSPGKHPEQYF. CDR3 sequence (DNA): TGTGCCAGCAGTTCCCCAGGGAAACACCCGGAGCAGTACTTC.

V usage is TRBV18 and J usage is TRBJ2-3; maybe TRBD2 (5 bases). Trimming stripped 1 base from V and 6 bases from J, with 11 bases between. The CDR3 sequence is 14 residues long. Germline V CDR1 and CDR2: KGHSH, LQKENI. CDR3 protein: CASSPRTRVDTQYF. CDR3 coding DNA: TGTGCCAGCTCACCACGGACGCGGGTGGATACGCAGTATTTT. Full variable domain (outside the CDR3, taken from reference TRBV18 and TRBJ2-3): NAGVMQNPRHLVRRRGQEARLRCSPMKGHSHVYWYRQLPEEGLKFMVYLQKENIIDESGMPKERFSAEFPKEGPSILRIQQVVRGDSAAYFCASSPRTRVDTQYFGPGTRLTVL.

The V gene is TRBV28, the J gene TRBJ2-3; 12 bases map to TRBD2. This CDR3 spans 18 amino acids. CDR1 and CDR2 from the germline V gene are MDHEN and SYDVKM. The J segment lost 1 base and the V segment lost 6 bases, leaving 11 bases of the junction unmatched. In nucleotides, the CDR3 is TGTGCCAGCAGCCCCAATCCGGGACTAGCGGGCGGCACAGATACGCAGTATTTT. Translation gives CASSPNPGLAGGTDTQYF.

The rearrangement links TRBV5-1 to TRBJ1-1; 7 nucleotides align to TRBD1. The CDR3 totals 13 residues. Germline values: CDR1 SGHRS, CDR2 YFSETQ. Trimming took 4 bases from V and 3 from J; bases not matched to a gene: 3. The DNA of the CDR3 is TGCGCCAGCAGCAACAGGGGCGACACTGAAGCTTTCTTT. It encodes CASSNRGDTEAFF.

The J gene is TRBJ1-1, the V gene TRBV6-1; D is undetermined. Looked up from germline, CDR1 is MNHNS and CDR2 is SASEGT. This CDR3 is built from 16 residues. Trimming removed 4 bases from V and 0 bases from J, with 15 bases in between. The DNA for the CDR3 is TGTGCCAGCAGTGTGACCCCGCGGGCGATGAACACTGAAGCTTTCTTT. Residues: CASSVTPRAMNTEAFF.

This chain uses TRBV6-5 with TRBJ1-5; a weak D match, TRBD1 (5 bases). CDR1 MNHEY and CDR2 SVGAGI come from the germline V gene. Between the trimmed V and J ends, which lost 2 bases and 7 bases, there was a span of 15 bases. The CDR3 has 15 amino acids. This CDR3 is CASSYGAGLEQPQHF. In DNA, the CDR3 is TGTGCCAGCAGTTACGGGGCAGGTTTGGAGCAGCCCCAGCATTTT.

This chain connects TRBV30 to TRBJ1-5; D possibly corresponds to TRBD1 (5 bases). In germline, CDR1 is GTSNPN, CDR2 SVGIG (reference sequence). The CDR3 sequence is 13 residues long. Trimming removed 3 bases at V and 5 bases at J, with 11 bases between. CDR3 DNA: TGTGCCTGGAGCCCGGGACTGGATCAGCCCCAGCATTTT. It is translated as CAWSPGLDQPQHF.

The chain combines TRBV28 with TRBJ2-1; D might be TRBD1 (6 bases). The V end lost 10 bases, the J end lost 8 bases, and 18 bases lay between the germline ends. Per germline, CDR1 MDHEN and CDR2 SYDVKM. The CDR3 consists of 13 residues. Written as DNA, the CDR3 is TGTGCCACTGGAAGGGGGTCAGTCCATGAGCAGTTCTTC. Its translation: CATGRGSVHEQFF.

This clone occurred once. This chain connects TRBV6-6 to TRBJ2-3, with a tentative D call TRBD2 (6 bases). CDR1 and CDR2 (germline): MNHNY, SVGAGI (reference sequence). This CDR3 contains 15 residues. V was cut by 4 bases and J by 0 bases, with 11 bases left in between. CDR3 sequence (DNA): TGTGCCAGCAGTTCCGCAGGGAGGAGCACAGATACGCAGTATTTT. This codes for CASSSAGRSTDTQYF.

The gene calls are TRBV28 and TRBJ2-3; 7 bases are shared with TRBD2. Germline V gene data show CDR1 as MDHEN and CDR2 as SYDVKM. After removal of 2 bases from V and 1 base from J, the junction contained 3 bases not matched to a gene. The CDR3 sequence is 15 residues long. This chain's CDR3 is CASSLAGDGTDTQYF. The CDR3 coding sequence is TGTGCCAGCAGTTTAGCGGGAGATGGCACAGATACGCAGTATTTT.

This chain links TRBV19 with TRBJ1-2, with D maybe TRBD1 (5 bases). The germline V and J ends were trimmed by 5 bases and 4 bases, with 17 bases remaining between them. Germline-derived CDR1 and CDR2 are LNHDA and SQIVND (reference sequence). The CDR3 runs 15 residues. CDR3 coding DNA: TGTGCCAGTAGTCCCTCAGGGTTTCCTAGCTATGGCTACACCTTC. It codes for CASSPSGFPSYGYTF.

As DNA, the CDR3 is TGTGCCAGCTGCCGGGACAGGGGCACAGATACGCAGTATTTT. As protein: CASCRDRGTDTQYF. The chain joins TRBV18 to TRBJ2-3; 9 bases map to TRBD1. Germline lookup yields CDR1 KGHSH and CDR2 LQKENI. With 7 bases clipped from V and 1 base from J, the junction kept 3 bases outside the gene matches. This CDR3 contains 14 residues.

The chain has TRBV11-3 and TRBJ2-3; the match to TRBD2 covers 8 bases. V gave up 5 bases and J gave up 1 base; unmatched junction bases: 8. There are 16 residues in the CDR3. Germline lookup yields CDR1 SGHNT and CDR2 YENEEA. This chain's CDR3 is CASSPGLAPGTDTQYF. The CDR3 nucleotides read TGTGCCAGCAGCCCTGGACTAGCACCAGGCACAGATACGCAGTATTTT.

The count of this clone is one. The chain is built from TRBV5-1 and TRBJ1-2; 7 bases fit TRBD1. CDR1 and CDR2 from the germline V gene are SGHRS and YFSETQ. The V gene end was trimmed by 4 bases and the J gene end by 0 bases; junction bases not matched to a gene: 6. CDR3 length: 15 amino acids. CDR3 in amino acids: CASSHGTASNYGYTF. DNA of the CDR3: TGCGCCAGCAGCCATGGGACAGCATCTAACTATGGCTACACCTTC.

This clone was detected only once. For the CDR3, the DNA is TGTGCCAGCAGCGCAACAGAAATTGACAGGAGCACAGATACGCAGTATTTT. Translating it yields CASSATEIDRSTDTQYF. V gene TRBV9 combines with J gene TRBJ2-3, with D possibly being TRBD1 (6 bases). This CDR3 comprises 17 residues. V lost 3 bases and J 0 bases, leaving 17 bases between the germline ends. CDR1 is SGDLS and CDR2 is YYNGEE in the germline V gene.

Turning to this clone: Its ends do not fully match the called genes, so a read error is possible. The rearrangement joins TRBV24-1 to TRBJ2-2; the match to TRBD1 covers 10 bases. The CDR3 runs 14 residues. The germline gives CDR1 KGHDR, CDR2 SFDVKD. The CDR3 protein is CATKGQGNAGELFF. In nucleotides, the CDR3 is TGTGCCACCAAGGGACAGGGGAACGCCGGGGAGCTGTTTTTT.

This chain uses TRBV10-3 with TRBJ2-1; 12 nucleotides match TRBD2. Per the germline V gene, CDR1 is ENHRY and CDR2 is SYGVKD. CDR3 length: 13 residues. V dropped 5 bases and J dropped 9; count of bases not matched to a gene: 2. CDR3: CAISPGLAGEQFF. CDR3 sequence (DNA): TGTGCCATCAGTCCGGGACTAGCGGGTGAGCAGTTCTTC.

This clone has only a few counts. V usage is TRBV7-2 and J usage is TRBJ1-6; maybe TRBD1 (5 bases). The CDR3 consists of 15 residues. Per the germline V gene, CDR1 is SGHTA and CDR2 is FQGNSA. The ends were cut back, 0 bases at V and 10 bases at J, with 13 bases in the middle. This chain's CDR3 is CASSLAGRRGSPLHF. As DNA, the CDR3 is TGTGCCAGCAGCTTAGCTGGGCGGCGGGGGTCACCCCTCCACTTT.

The chain joins TRBV6-5 to TRBJ1-1; 7 bases are a match to TRBD1. The CDR3 is 13 residues long. Losses at the gene ends were 8 bases for V and 1 base for J; bases not matched to a gene: 4. CDR1 is MNHEY, CDR2 SVGAGI, per germline. DNA of the CDR3: TGTGCCAGCTCGAGACAGGGGAACACTGAAGCTTTCTTT. Encoded protein: CASSRQGNTEAFF.

V usage is TRBV6-5 and J usage is TRBJ1-3; perhaps TRBD1 as D (6 bases). The CDR3 covers 14 residues. In germline, CDR1 is MNHEY, CDR2 SVGAGI. Trimming took 2 bases from V and 3 from J, leaving 8 bases between them. The DNA of the CDR3 is TGTGCCAGCAGTTACAGAGGGGGTGGAAACACCATATATTTT. Translation gives CASSYRGGGNTIYF.

The chain is built from TRBV28 and TRBJ1-5; 9 positions agree with TRBD1. Trimming at V came to 1 base and at J to 6 bases, leaving 10 bases not matched to a gene. CDR3 size: 17 residues. Per germline, CDR1 MDHEN and CDR2 SYDVKM. The CDR3 loop reads CASSLYPTGGRTQPQHF. The CDR3 nucleotides are TGTGCCAGCAGTTTATACCCCACAGGGGGCAGGACTCAGCCCCAGCATTTT.

This clone was seen once. This rearrangement joins TRBV3-1 (or the pseudogene TRBV3-2) to TRBJ2-5, with 8 positions matching TRBD2. Germline-derived CDR1 and CDR2 are LGHDT and YNNKEL (reference sequence). Trimming took 0 bases from V and 5 from J; bases not matched to a gene: 17. The CDR3 consists of 19 residues. The CDR3 DNA reads TGTGCCAGCAGCCAAGATCGGGCTAGCGGGCGCGGGTGGAGGGAGACCCAGTACTTC. It specifies CASSQDRASGRGWRETQYF.

The chain uses TRBV7-6 and TRBJ1-4; TRBD1 matches at 7 bases. The CDR3 loop spans 15 amino acids. CDR1 is SGHVS, CDR2 FNYEAQ, per germline. Germline trimming cut 5 bases from V and 5 bases from J; bases unmatched to any gene: 8. CDR3 DNA: TGTGCCAGCAGCGTAGTAAGGGGGCGAAATGAAAAACTGTTTTTT. This codes for CASSVVRGRNEKLFF.

As regards this clone: This sample includes further DNA sequences coding for the same CDR3. Here the CDR3 DNA reads TGCGCCAGCAGCCAAGAACCCAGCTCCTACAATGAGCAGTTCTTC. It translates to CASSQEPSSYNEQFF. The chain uses TRBV4-3 and TRBJ2-1; no clear D. Between the trimmed V and J ends, which lost 0 bases and 0 bases, there was a span of 6 bases. From germline, CDR1 is LGHNA and CDR2 YSLEER. This CDR3 has 15 residues.